The 25 T cell receptor beta chains in this list originate from one sample, sequenced in a study of T cell responses to AZD1222 COVID-19 vaccine. Clones were sequenced by immunoSEQ multiplex PCR, and TCRdb holds only the in-frame ones, with some missing. The profile covers 150,000 to 180,000 clones, with about 89% appearing a single time and about 8.9% taken by the ten largest. The sequenced sample was peripheral blood, obtained 28 days after the second AZD1222 dose. Receptors originate from an adult who received the AZD1222 COVID-19 vaccine.

The chain uses TRBV27 and TRBJ2-7, with 11 nucleotides matching TRBD2. Unmatched junction bases numbered 10, after V lost 2 bases and J lost 4 bases. The CDR3 totals 17 residues. Germline lookup yields CDR1 MNHEY and CDR2 SMNVEV (reference sequence). CDR3 sequence: CASSLRKELAGVYEQYF. The DNA of the CDR3 is TGTGCCAGCAGTTTAAGAAAGGAACTAGCGGGAGTGTACGAGCAGTACTTC.

The V gene is TRBV21-1, the J gene TRBJ2-5. TRBV21-1 is an annotated pseudogene. The CDR3 runs to 13 residues. CDR3 loop: CASSKVGRETQYF. CDR3 sequence (DNA): TGTGCCAGCAGCAAAGTTGGTCGAGAGACCCAGTACTTC.

The chain recombines TRBV30 with TRBJ2-7; D is possibly TRBD1 (6 bases). V dropped 0 bases and J dropped 2 bases, with 14 bases sitting between them. CDR1 is GTSNPN and CDR2 is SVGIG in the germline V gene (reference sequence). The CDR3 has 15 amino acids. The DNA of the CDR3 is TGTGCCTGGAGTGTAACACGGACAGCAGCCTACGAGCAGTACTTC. It encodes CAWSVTRTAAYEQYF.

The V and J genes are TRBV28 and TRBJ2-1; TRBD2 might be the D (5 bases). The CDR3 contains 14 residues. Germline CDR1 is MDHEN and CDR2 is SYDVKM. With 3 bases removed from V and 9 bases from J, the gap between germline ends came to 15 bases. This chain's CDR3 is CASSFSLAGSEQFF. The CDR3, as DNA: TGTGCCAGCAGTTTCTCTCTAGCTGGGAGTGAGCAGTTCTTC. Drawing the rest from reference TRBV28 and TRBJ2-1, the complete variable domain is DVKVTQSSRYLVKRTGEKVFLECVQDMDHENMFWYRQDPGLGLRLIYFSYDVKMKEKGDIPEGYSVSREKKERFSLILESASTNQTSMYLCASSFSLAGSEQFFGPGTRLTVL.

The rearrangement links TRBV7-3 to TRBJ1-1; TRBD1 might be the D (6 bases). Trimming removed 5 bases at V and 3 bases at J, with 13 bases between. This CDR3 is 14 amino acids long. CDR1 and CDR2 from the germline V gene are SGHTA and FQGTGA. The CDR3 spells CASSEQGGYTEAFF. In DNA form, the CDR3 reads TGTGCCAGCAGCGAACAGGGAGGGTACACTGAAGCTTTCTTT.

In its sample, this clone was seen once. This chain uses TRBV5-4 with TRBJ2-5, with 13 bases identical to TRBD2. This CDR3 has 16 amino acids. Germline assignment: CDR1 SGHNT and CDR2 YYREEE (reference sequence). After removal of 6 bases from V and 4 bases from J, the junction contained 9 bases not matched to a gene. The DNA for the CDR3 is TGTGCCAGCACCACGCAGCGACTAGCGGGAGGAGAGACCCAGTACTTC. Its translation is CASTTQRLAGGETQYF.

About this clone: Other DNA variants within this sample encode the same CDR3. This sequence joins TRBV28 and TRBJ1-5; D is ambiguous. The CDR3 has 14 amino acids. The V gene's germline CDR1 is MDHEN and CDR2 SYDVKM. V was clipped by 2 bases and J by 3 bases, with 8 bases between them. The CDR3 bases are TGTGCCAGCAGTTTAAGTCAGTTCAATCAGCCCCAGCATTTT. Its protein is CASSLSQFNQPQHF.

This chain joins TRBV3-1 (or the pseudogene TRBV3-2) and TRBJ2-7; 7 nucleotides line up with TRBD1. This CDR3 is 15 amino acids long. Germline loops: CDR1 LGHDT, CDR2 YNNKEL (reference sequence). Germline trimming cut 4 bases from V and 0 bases from J; bases unmatched to any gene: 6. Here the CDR3 reads CASSLLQGSSYEQYF. The DNA of the CDR3 is TGTGCCAGCAGCCTTCTACAGGGGTCCTCCTACGAGCAGTACTTC.

As regards this clone: The sample has other DNA sequences that encode this CDR3 too. V and J are TRBV18 and TRBJ1-2; D might be TRBD1 (6 bases). Germline V gene lookup returns CDR1 KGHSH and CDR2 LQKENI. CDR3 length: 13 residues. The V gene lost 3 bases and the J gene lost 1 base, with 6 bases spanning the gap. CDR3: CASSPDSNYGYTF. The CDR3 region has the DNA TGTGCCAGCTCACCGGACAGTAACTATGGCTACACCTTC.

The chain couples TRBV11-2 to TRBJ1-4; possible D gene TRBD1, 6 bases. The V gene's germline CDR1 is SGHAT and CDR2 FQNNGV. V shed 6 bases and J shed 0 bases, with 11 bases lying between them. CDR3 length equals 15 residues. The CDR3, as DNA: TGTGCCAGCAGGAAGGCAGGGGCAACTAATGAAAAACTGTTTTTT. Its translation is CASRKAGATNEKLFF.

The V gene is TRBV6-1, the J gene TRBJ2-1, with TRBD2 identical over 9 bases. This CDR3 has 16 amino acids. CDR1 is MNHNS and CDR2 is SASEGT in the germline V gene. J was trimmed by 4 bases and V by 4 bases; bases with no gene match: 8. CDR3 in amino acids: CASSGPAGGVYNEQFF. The CDR3 bases are TGTGCCAGCAGTGGACCAGCGGGAGGAGTGTACAATGAGCAGTTCTTC.

The chain has TRBV27 and TRBJ1-5; D uncertain. Trimming stripped 3 bases from V and 1 base from J, with 10 bases between. Germline CDR1 reads MNHEY; CDR2 reads SMNVEV (reference sequence). The CDR3 has 15 residues. The CDR3 nucleotides are TGTGCCAGCAGTTTCGACGGCGTGAGCAATCAGCCCCAGCATTTT. It codes for CASSFDGVSNQPQHF.

The chain employs TRBV4-3 and TRBJ2-7; D could derive from TRBD1 or TRBD2 (5 bases each). With 1 base removed from V and 3 bases from J, the gap between germline ends came to 16 bases. The CDR3 spans 16 residues. CDR1 is LGHNA and CDR2 is YSLEER in the germline V gene. Written as DNA, the CDR3 is TGCGCCAGCAGCCAAGGACCCGGGACGGCTATCTACGAGCAGTACTTC. The encoded protein is CASSQGPGTAIYEQYF.

In this sample, this clone turned up a few times. The chain carries TRBV6-4 and TRBJ1-5, with D hard to call. The germline V and J ends were trimmed by 3 bases and 0 bases, with 3 bases remaining between them. Germline CDR1 is MRHNA and CDR2 is SNTAGT. There are 13 residues in the CDR3. The CDR3 DNA reads as TGTGCCAGCAGTGAGGGTAGCAATCAGCCCCAGCATTTT. It encodes CASSEGSNQPQHF.

This rearrangement joins TRBV7-2 to TRBJ1-3; maybe TRBD1 (6 bases). This CDR3 is built from 15 residues. Germline V gene data show CDR1 as SGHTA and CDR2 as FQGNSA. Trimming cost V 8 bases and J 2 bases, with 16 bases left between them. The CDR3 loop is CASSIGQGPGNTIYF. Here the CDR3 DNA reads TGTGCCAGCTCCATCGGGCAGGGGCCTGGAAACACCATATATTTT.

This chain joins TRBV19 and TRBJ1-4, with D possibly matching TRBD1 (5 bases). CDR1 is LNHDA and CDR2 is SQIVND in the germline V gene (reference sequence). The V end lost 6 bases, the J end lost 2 bases, and 10 bases lay between the germline ends. The CDR3 runs 14 residues. The CDR3, as DNA: TGTGCCAGTAGCCCGGGACTCACTAATGAAAAACTGTTTTTT. This codes for CASSPGLTNEKLFF.

CDR3 sequence (DNA): TGCGCCAGCACCCAGACAGGCCAACCAAGGGATACGCAGTATTTT. The encoded protein is CASTQTGQPRDTQYF. The chain carries TRBV4-1 and TRBJ2-3; D possibly corresponds to TRBD1 (6 bases). The germline CDR1 and CDR2 sequences are MGHRA and YSYEKL. Trimming removed 7 bases from V and 6 bases from J, with 20 bases in between. This CDR3 comprises 15 residues.

J is TRBJ2-7 and V is TRBV10-3; unclear D gene. Looked up from germline, CDR1 is ENHRY and CDR2 is SYGVKD. The CDR3 extends over 13 amino acids. Trimming took 6 bases from V and 2 from J, leaving 11 bases between them. CDR3 DNA sequence: TGTGCCATCAGAGAGACACAACCCTACGAGCAGTACTTC. This gives the protein CAIRETQPYEQYF.

The rearrangement links TRBV15 to TRBJ2-4; D might be TRBD2 (5 bases). The length of the CDR3 is 15 residues. Between the trimmed V and J ends, which lost 1 base and 4 bases, there was a span of 11 bases. Germline CDR1 is LNHNV and CDR2 is YYDKDF (reference sequence). The CDR3: CATSRGSGIKNIQYF. The CDR3 nucleotides are TGTGCCACCAGCAGAGGATCCGGGATAAAAAACATTCAGTACTTC. Together with reference TRBV15 and TRBJ2-4, the CDR3 gives the full variable domain: DAMVIQNPRYQVTQFGKPVTLSCSQTLNHNVMYWYQQKSSQAPKLLFHYYDKDFNNEADTPDNFQSRRPNTSFCFLDIRSPGLGDTAMYLCATSRGSGIKNIQYFGAGTRLSVL.

The chain links TRBV6-4 to TRBJ2-6, with D possibly being TRBD1 or TRBD2 (5 bases each). The germline V gene encodes CDR1 MRHNA and CDR2 SNTAGT. Trimming removed 3 bases from V and 2 bases from J, with 8 bases in between. This CDR3 comprises 15 residues. DNA of the CDR3: TGTGCCAGCAGTGAGGGGGAAACTGGGGCCAACGTCCTGACTTTC. Its protein product is CASSEGETGANVLTF.

V is TRBV28 and J is TRBJ1-2; D perhaps matches TRBD1 (6 bases). The germline gives CDR1 MDHEN, CDR2 SYDVKM. CDR3 size: 15 residues. V was pared by 7 bases and J by 4 bases, with 19 bases between. The CDR3 DNA is TGTGCCAGCATCACTCCGGGACAAGGAGGCTATGGCTACACCTTC. As protein: CASITPGQGGYGYTF.

Only a few counts were recorded for this clone. The chain links TRBV12-3 or TRBV12-4 to TRBJ1-5; possible D gene TRBD1, 6 bases. This CDR3 comprises 13 residues. Trimming pared 2 bases from V and 9 bases from J, leaving 11 bases between. CDR3 DNA: TGTGCCAGCAGTTTAAGGGGGGCTGGGCCCCAGCATTTT. Translated, it gives CASSLRGAGPQHF.

This clone was detected a few times. Here the CDR3 reads CASSYWTGPYEQYF. The CDR3 nucleotides are TGTGCCAGCAGCTACTGGACCGGCCCCTACGAGCAGTACTTC. The V gene is TRBV5-5, the J gene TRBJ2-7; D unresolved. Germline CDR1 is SGHKS and CDR2 is YYEKEE (reference sequence). Trimming cost V 3 bases and J 2 bases, with 12 bases left between them. The CDR3 is 14 residues long. Variable domain in full (rest from reference TRBV5-5 and TRBJ2-7): DAGVTQSPTHLIKTRGQQVTLRCSPISGHKSVSWYQQVLGQGPQFIFQYYEKEERGRGNFPDRFSARQFPNYSSELNVNALLLGDSALYLCASSYWTGPYEQYFGPGTRLTVT.

The V call is TRBV11-2, the J call TRBJ1-2; no reliable D call. Germline values: CDR1 SGHAT, CDR2 FQNNGV. Trimming pared 5 bases from V and 1 base from J, leaving 8 bases between. The CDR3 consists of 13 residues. Here the CDR3 DNA reads TGTGCCAGCAGCCTGGACGGTAACTATGGCTACACCTTC. This encodes CASSLDGNYGYTF.

The gene calls are TRBV6-5 and TRBJ2-7, with a weak D call TRBD2 (6 bases). The germline V and J ends were trimmed by 4 bases and 3 bases, with 7 bases remaining between them. CDR1 is MNHEY, CDR2 SVGAGI, per germline. The CDR3 consists of 12 residues. This CDR3 is CASSFGGYEQYF. CDR3 DNA: TGTGCCAGCAGTTTCGGGGGCTACGAGCAGTACTTC.